This T cell receptor (beta chain) is from a study of graft-versus-host responses after intestinal transplantation. Produced via immunoSEQ multiplex PCR; TCRdb's table is partial and in-frame only. The sample has about 86,000 clones; about 91% are singletons. As regards this clone: The antigen is undetermined.

The germline V gene encodes CDR1 MDHEN and CDR2 SYDVKM. CDR3 length: 17 residues. J gave up 1 base and V 5 bases, and 12 bases lay outside the gene matches. The gene calls are TRBV28 and TRBJ2-5; 8 bases are shared with TRBD2. Sequences were derived from unstimulated CD8+ T cells sorted from spleen or lymph node cells, sampled before intestinal transplant. The source is a human donor who received an intestinal transplant. For the CDR3, the DNA is TGTGCCAGCAGTCCCCCCCGGGGGCGGGAGGCCCAAGAGACCCAGTACTTC. Its translation: CASSPPRGREAQETQYF.